This paragraph covers one T cell receptor beta chain sequence. Its specificity is not known. TCRdb's copy holds only in-frame clones and misses some; the assay was immunoSEQ multiplex PCR. The profile shows fewer than 1.6 million clones, around 98.5% of them singletons. This entry is derived from a study of shared clonotypes between healthy human individuals. CDR1 is SGHRS and CDR2 is YFSETQ in the germline V gene. The CDR3 is 17 residues long. V lost 4 bases, J lost 7 bases, and 16 bases stayed unmatched. In the CD4+ fraction, cells were divided into CD45RA+ naive and CD45RA-negative memory subsets. Study observations and caveats: Some clonotypes were shared by all four sorted-subset donors, while others were not shared. The non-shared ones had lower generation probabilities than the shared ones.

V and J are TRBV5-1 and TRBJ1-2, with 10 bases matching TRBD1. The sequence was collected from a man in his thirties or forties in good health. Sequencing was carried out using naive CD4+ T cells sorted from blood. The subset: CD45RA+ positively selected. Here the CDR3 reads CASSNPAGQGMAGGYTF. In nucleotides, the CDR3 is TGCGCCAGCAGCAACCCCGCGGGACAGGGGATGGCAGGTGGCTACACCTTC.